The clone carrying this T cell receptor (beta chain) counts as medium-sized. Total RNA amounting to approximately 460 ng was the source from which TCR beta cDNA was made with a constant-region primer. Libraries covering TCR beta were generated through three nested multiplex PCR rounds (using a slightly modified ARM-PCR). TCRdb ran MiXCR on the multiplex PCR reads and lists one entry per CDR3 protein. The sample shows about 200,000 distinct CDR3 sequences, less than 70% of them seen only once. Out of unsorted whole blood came the blood RNA, and germline DNA was extracted as well. None of the patients had received treatment, and all had chronic HBV infection. The collection of 4 to 5 milliliters of peripheral blood preceded surgery. The data belong to a study of tumor-infiltrating lymphocytes in primary liver carcinoma. The overall study: These patients were men and women whose ages were 30 to 69 years.

This clonotype originated in an older woman with primary liver carcinoma and hepatitis B virus infection. Material: peripheral blood.

Here the CDR3 DNA reads TGTGCCAGCAGCTTAGATGCGGATACGCAGTATTTT. Translation gives CASSLDADTQYF. This sequence joins TRBV11-3 and TRBJ2-3; D is uncertain. Germline V gene lookup returns CDR1 SGHNT and CDR2 YENEEA. This CDR3 contains 12 residues. V was shortened by 0 bases and J by 6 bases, with 4 bases between the two germline ends. The full variable domain, with the rest looked up from reference TRBV11-3 and TRBJ2-3, is EAGVVQSPRYKIIEKKQPVAFWCNPISGHNTLYWYLQNLGQGPELLIRYENEEAVDDSQLPKDRFSAERLKGVDSTLKIQPAELGDSAVYLCASSLDADTQYFGPGTRLTVL.